This is a list of T cell receptor beta chains from one sample in a study of T-cell memory formation after mild COVID-19. TCRdb called the 5' RACE reads again in MiXCR, with one record for every CDR3 protein. The sample yields 470,000 or so distinct CDR3 sequences, more than 15% seen once. Sequencing used PBMCs or a T cell subset sorted from them (not recorded which). The receptors come from a man in his late teens or twenties who had mild COVID-19 (a few samples of this study predate the infection). Cell type and time point are not known. Each CDR3 is given with its conserved first and last residue. The D gene is left open where the match is weak. Rows give clone size only sometimes, using once, few, many, or a class for an expanded clone.

j_call | clone_size | v_call | d_call | cdr3_nt | cdr3_aa
TRBJ2-3 | - | TRBV27 | - | TGTGCCAGCAGTTGGAGCGGAGGAACAGATACGCAGTATTTT | CASSWSGGTDTQYF
TRBJ1-1 | - | TRBV7-9 | - | TGTGCCAGCAGCTTTGGACCGCAGGGGACTGAAGCTTTCTTT | CASSFGPQGTEAFF
TRBJ2-3 | - | TRBV5-1 | - | TGCGCCAGCAGATCTATTTACGACCGCACAGATACGCAGTATTTT | CASRSIYDRTDTQYF
TRBJ2-3 | few | TRBV28 | - | TGTGCCAGCAGTTTTCCCAGGTGGACAGATACGCAGTATTTT | CASSFPRWTDTQYF
TRBJ2-5 | many | TRBV5-1 | TRBD2 | TGCGCCAGCAGCATGTCGGGACTAGAGCAAGAGACCCAGTACTTC | CASSMSGLEQETQYF
TRBJ2-2 | few | TRBV7-3 | - | TGTGCCAGCAGTCCTACTCAGGCGACCGGGGAGCTGTTTTTT | CASSPTQATGELFF
TRBJ2-2 | few | TRBV7-9 | - | TGTGCCAGCAGCTTACGGGGGTTCAACACCGGGGAGCTGTTTTTT | CASSLRGFNTGELFF
TRBJ1-1 | few | TRBV7-6 | TRBD1 | TGTGCCAGCAGCCCCGGGCCTCCAGGCAGGGGGTATACTGAAGCTTTCTTT | CASSPGPPGRGYTEAFF
TRBJ2-2 | - | TRBV6-5 | - | TGTGCCAGCAGAGCTATCCCTAGCGGGGAGCTGTTTTTT | CASRAIPSGELFF
TRBJ1-2 | - | TRBV7-9 | - | TGTGCCAGCACCTTAGCCTGGGACGGCACTATCGGCTACACCTTC | CASTLAWDGTIGYTF
TRBJ1-1 | many | TRBV12-3/TRBV12-4 | TRBD1 | TGTGCCAGCAGTCGACAGGGTGGGGACACTGAAGCTTTCTTT | CASSRQGGDTEAFF
TRBJ2-1 | few | TRBV4-3 | - | TGCGCCAGCAGCCAAGATGGGGCCCGGGGGTCGCTCCGGAATGAGCAGTTCTTC | CASSQDGARGSLRNEQFF
TRBJ2-3 | - | TRBV7-3 | TRBD2 | TGTGCCAGCAGCCTCGGGACTAGTTCAGATACGCAGTATTTT | CASSLGTSSDTQYF
TRBJ1-5 | - | TRBV19 | - | TGTGCCAGTACCTCTACTTCAAAGGCCAATCAGCCCCAGCATTTT | CASTSTSKANQPQHF
TRBJ2-2 | - | TRBV6-5 | - | TGTGCCAGCGGCTTTAGCGCCGGGGAGCTGTTTTTT | CASGFSAGELFF
TRBJ2-5 | - | TRBV29-1 | - | TGCAGCGTTAATGACGGCCCGTGGGAGACCCAGTACTTC | CSVNDGPWETQYF
TRBJ2-2 | - | TRBV7-2 | - | TGTGCCAGCAGCTTAGTAGTGGGGGAGTACACCGGGGAGCTGTTTTTT | CASSLVVGEYTGELFF
TRBJ1-4 | - | TRBV20-1 | - | TGCAGTGCTAGAGACCGGGCGGGTGAAAAACTGTTTTTT | CSARDRAGEKLFF
TRBJ2-3 | - | TRBV10-3 | - | TGTGCCATCAGGCGTACAGATACGCAGTATTTT | CAIRRTDTQYF
TRBJ2-3 | - | TRBV5-1 | - | TGCGCCAGCAGCTCCCGTCGGGTCGCAGATACGCAGTATTTT | CASSSRRVADTQYF